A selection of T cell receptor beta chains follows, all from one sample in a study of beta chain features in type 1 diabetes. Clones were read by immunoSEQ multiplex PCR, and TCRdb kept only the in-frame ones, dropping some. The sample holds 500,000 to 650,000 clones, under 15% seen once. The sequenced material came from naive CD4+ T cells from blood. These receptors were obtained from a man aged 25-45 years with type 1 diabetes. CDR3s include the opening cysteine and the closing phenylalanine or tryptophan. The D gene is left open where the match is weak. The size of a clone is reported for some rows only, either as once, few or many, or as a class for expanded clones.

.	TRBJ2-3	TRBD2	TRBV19	TGTGCCAGTAGTATGGGACTAGCGACAGATACGCAGTATTTT	CASSMGLATDTQYF
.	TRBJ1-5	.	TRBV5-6	TGTGCCAGCAGCTTGGGAGGGACCGTCAATCAGCCCCAGCATTTT	CASSLGGTVNQPQHF
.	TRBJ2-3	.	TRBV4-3	TGCGCCAGCAGCCAACCGGGCACAGATACGCAGTATTTT	CASSQPGTDTQYF
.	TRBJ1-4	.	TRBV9	TGTGCCAGCAGCGTAGCACCCGCGGAAAAACTGTTTTTT	CASSVAPAEKLFF
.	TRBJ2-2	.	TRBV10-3	TGTGCCATCGGCGGGGCACAGTTCACCGGGGAGCTGTTTTTT	CAIGGAQFTGELFF
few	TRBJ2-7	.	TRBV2	TGTGCCAGCAGTGTCGCGGGGCTCTCCTACGAGCAGTACTTC	CASSVAGLSYEQYF
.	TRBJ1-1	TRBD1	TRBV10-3	TGTGCCAGCAGTCGCAGGGGGGAAGCTTTCTTT	CASSRRGEAFF
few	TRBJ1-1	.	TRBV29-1	TGCAGCGTTGTATTGGGACTCGGCACTGAAGCTTTCTTT	CSVVLGLGTEAFF
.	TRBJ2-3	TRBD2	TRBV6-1	TGTGCCAGCAGTCCCGGGGGGAGAACGCAGTATTTT	CASSPGGRTQYF
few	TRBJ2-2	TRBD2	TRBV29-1	TGCAGCGTTGACCGGGGGGTAACCGGGGAGCTGTTTTTT	CSVDRGVTGELFF
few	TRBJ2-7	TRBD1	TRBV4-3	TGCGCCAGCAGCTACCGGGACAGGGGGACGGGTGAGCAGTACTTC	CASSYRDRGTGEQYF
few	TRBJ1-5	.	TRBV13	TGTGCCAGCAGCTCCGGGCGGGCCAATCAGCCCCAGCATTTT	CASSSGRANQPQHF
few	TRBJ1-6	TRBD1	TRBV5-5	TGTGCCAGCAGCTCCTGGACAGGGCAGAGTTCACCCCTCCACTTT	CASSSWTGQSSPLHF
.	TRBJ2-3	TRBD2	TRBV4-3	TGCGCCAGCAGCCAAGTCGCCGGGACTAGCGACACAGATACGCAGTATTTT	CASSQVAGTSDTDTQYF
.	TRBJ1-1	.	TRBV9	TGTGCCAGCAGCGTAGGGGCAGGGTCCGTCACTGAAGCTTTCTTT	CASSVGAGSVTEAFF
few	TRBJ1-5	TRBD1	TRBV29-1	TGCAGCGTTGGAGCACAGGGGGATCAGCCCCAGCATTTT	CSVGAQGDQPQHF
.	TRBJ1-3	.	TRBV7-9	TGTGCCAGCAGCTGGGACAACTCTGGAAACACCATATATTTT	CASSWDNSGNTIYF
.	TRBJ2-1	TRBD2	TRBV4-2	TGTGCCAGCAGCCAAGCCTACCGGAATAGCGGGGGGGACAATGAGCAGTTCTTC	CASSQAYRNSGGDNEQFF
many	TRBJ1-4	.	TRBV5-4	TGTGCCACTGGAGGTCGTAATGAAAAACTGTTTTTT	CATGGRNEKLFF
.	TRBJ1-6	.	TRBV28	TGTGCCAGCAGTTTTCAGAATTCACCCCTCCACTTT	CASSFQNSPLHF
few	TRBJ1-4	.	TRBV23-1	TGCGTCGAGAGGTCCGATAATGAAAAACTGTTTTTT	CVERSDNEKLFF
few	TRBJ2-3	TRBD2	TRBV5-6	TGTGCCAGCAGCTTGGTAGCGGGGGGGCCAGGAGATACGCAGTATTTT	CASSLVAGGPGDTQYF
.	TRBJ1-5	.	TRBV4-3	TGCGCCAGCAGCCAAGAATGGGAGGGAGTTTGGCAGCCCCAGCATTTT	CASSQEWEGVWQPQHF
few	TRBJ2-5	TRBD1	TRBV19	TGTGCCAGTAGTATTCAGGGGGCGCGGGAGACCCAGTACTTC	CASSIQGARETQYF
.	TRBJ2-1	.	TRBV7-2	TGTGCCAGCAGCTTGGTCGCGGACTCCTACAATGAGCAGTTCTTC	CASSLVADSYNEQFF
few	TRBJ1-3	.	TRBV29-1	TGCAGCGTCGACACAGCACCTGGAAACACCATATATTTT	CSVDTAPGNTIYF
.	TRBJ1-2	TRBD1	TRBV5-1	TGCGCCAGCAGCTTCCGGGACAGGAAAAACTATGGCTACACCTTC	CASSFRDRKNYGYTF
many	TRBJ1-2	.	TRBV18	TGTGCCAGCTCACCAGGGGATGGCTACACCTTC	CASSPGDGYTF
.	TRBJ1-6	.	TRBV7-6	TGTGCCAGCGGCGGGGAGCCGGGTGTGTCCGCACCCCTCCACTTT	CASGGEPGVSAPLHF